This TCR beta chain emerged from a study of cytomegalovirus exposure and HLA in healthy donors. V shed 5 bases and J 2 bases; nucleotides not matched to a gene: 5. Germline V CDR1 and CDR2: GTSNPN, SVGIG (reference sequence). The CDR3 runs 13 residues. The PCR had 60 Vbeta and 13 Jbeta primers. The table came from immunoSEQ multiplex PCR; TCRdb's copy has only in-frame clones and leaves some out. The sample lists 100,000 to 150,000 clones; less than 75% were seen once. This clonotype was obtained from a woman in her 40s in good health and CMV-seronegative. The chain couples TRBV30 to TRBJ1-1; 7 positions match TRBD1. The sequencing input was PBMCs. Here the CDR3 DNA reads TGTGCCTGGGAGACAGGGCTTAACACTGAAGCTTTCTTT. Its translation: CAWETGLNTEAFF.